This is a list of T cell receptor beta chains from one sample in a study of technical replicates of blood from several donors. The table came from immunoSEQ multiplex PCR; TCRdb's copy has only in-frame clones and leaves some out. The table shows roughly 69,000 clones, with approximately 86% occurring only once. The sequenced sample consisted of PBMCs. These receptors came from a human donor in good health. Some clones in this sample may be carry-over from other donors' samples. Both conserved end residues are part of each CDR3. The D gene is left open where the match is weak. Part of the rows lack a size; the others show once, few, many or a class for expanded clones.

>-|TRBV7-5|TRBJ1-6|once
TGTGTCAGAACCGTTGGACAGTCCAAAGGTAATTCACCCCTCCACTTT
CVRTVGQSKGNSPLHF
>-|TRBV2|TRBJ1-5|-
TGTGCCAGCCAACAGGAGAATCAGCCCCAGCATTTT
CASQQENQPQHF
>-|TRBV5-1|TRBJ2-6|-
TGCGCCAGCAGCCCATCAACTGGGGCCAACGTCCTGACTTTC
CASSPSTGANVLTF
>-|TRBV6-4|TRBJ2-1|-
TGTGCCAGCAGTGACGAGGCTTGGGTTAATGAGCAGTTCTTC
CASSDEAWVNEQFF
>-|TRBV5-1|TRBJ2-6|-
TGCGCCAGCAGCCGGATCTCCGATCCGGGTCGAGGATCTGGGGCCAACGTCCTGACTTTC
CASSRISDPGRGSGANVLTF
>TRBD1|TRBV6-1|TRBJ1-2|-
TGTGCCAGCAGGTCGGACAGGGCTCGCGGCTACACCTTC
CASRSDRARGYTF
>TRBD1|TRBV7-2|TRBJ2-7|-
TGTGCCAGCAGCTTAGCCGGTCAGGGGGTGAGCGAGCAGTACTTC
CASSLAGQGVSEQYF
>TRBD2|TRBV4-3|TRBJ2-5|-
TGCGCCAGCAGCCAGAGGGGCGGGAGGGCCGGAGAGACCCAGTACTTC
CASSQRGGRAGETQYF
>-|TRBV9|TRBJ2-7|-
TGTGCCAGCAGTCTTACAGGGCTCTACGAGCAGTACTTC
CASSLTGLYEQYF
>-|TRBV30|TRBJ2-1|-
TGTGCCTGGAGTGTAGGGTTTACGAGGGTCTTC
CAWSVGFTRVF
>TRBD1|TRBV4-3|TRBJ1-1|-
TGCGCCAGCAGCCCTTCCTGGACAGGCGGTAACACTGAAGCTTTCTTT
CASSPSWTGGNTEAFF
>-|TRBV29-1|TRBJ2-7|once
TGCAGCGTTGAAGCGGGGAGTAGCGAGCAGTACTTC
CSVEAGSSEQYF
>-|TRBV10-3|TRBJ2-7|-
TGTGCCATCTCCCGGGACTCCTACGAGCAGTACTTC
CAISRDSYEQYF
>-|TRBV6-5|TRBJ2-2|-
TGTGCCAGCAGTTACTCGTCCCAACTAAGGACCGGGGAGCTGTTTTTT
CASSYSSQLRTGELFF
>TRBD1|TRBV6-5|TRBJ1-5|once
TGTGCCATACTACAGGGGGCGAAGGGCAATCAGCCCCAGCATTTT
CAILQGAKGNQPQHF
>-|TRBV5-1|TRBJ1-3|-
TGCGCCAGCAGCTTGGAGCACTCTGGAAACACCATATATTTT
CASSLEHSGNTIYF
>TRBD2|TRBV7-8|TRBJ2-7|-
TGTGCCAGCAGCTGGGGGGGGATCGGCGCCCACTACGAGCAGTACTTC
CASSWGGIGAHYEQYF
>-|TRBV5-6|TRBJ2-1|once
TGTGCCAGCAGCTTGGGTTTTACGGACAGCCTCAATGAGCAGTTCTTC
CASSLGFTDSLNEQFF
>TRBD1|TRBV5-1|TRBJ1-1|-
TGCGCCAGTAAGGGGGCCGGGAACACTGAAGCTTTCTTT
CASKGAGNTEAFF